These 25 T cell receptor beta chains were all obtained from the same sample, sequenced in a study of technical replicates of blood from several donors. Measured with immunoSEQ multiplex PCR; TCRdb has only the in-frame clones, and not every one. The sample shows some 75,000 clones, 96% of them seen only once. Sequenced: T cells isolated from PBMCs. Source of these receptors: a human donor in good health.

This sequence joins TRBV20-1 and TRBJ2-5; D unclear. Germline CDR1 DFQATT, CDR2 SNEGSKA (reference sequence). The length of the CDR3 is 10 residues. With 6 bases removed from V and 0 bases from J, the gap between germline ends came to 2 bases. The CDR3 DNA reads as TGCAGTGCCTACCAAGAGACCCAGTACTTC. Translation: CSAYQETQYF.

This clone has only one observation. This chain links TRBV28 with TRBJ2-5; the match to TRBD2 covers 9 bases. Trimming removed 3 bases from V and 2 bases from J; junction bases left unmatched: 7. The germline V gene has CDR1 MDHEN and CDR2 SYDVKM. This CDR3 spans 16 amino acids. This CDR3 is CASSLGSGREQETQYF. CDR3 DNA: TGTGCCAGCAGTTTGGGTAGCGGGAGAGAGCAAGAGACCCAGTACTTC.

This rearrangement joins TRBV9 to TRBJ2-7; 7 bases are a match to TRBD2. Germline CDR1 is SGDLS and CDR2 is YYNGEE. Germline trimming cut 5 bases from V and 0 bases from J; bases unmatched to any gene: 5. This CDR3 contains 14 residues. The CDR3 nucleotides read TGTGCCAGCAGTGTTAGCGGGCTCTCCTACGAGCAGTACTTC. Protein product: CASSVSGLSYEQYF.

At least ten counts were recorded for this clone. One junction end does not reproduce the germline sequence, and a read error may be involved. The V and J genes are TRBV19 and TRBJ1-5; TRBD1 is a possible D gene (5 bases). The CDR3 runs 10 residues. The germline V gene has CDR1 LNHDA and CDR2 SQIVND (reference sequence). This CDR3 reads CASSPGLITF. The DNA of the CDR3 is TGTGCCAGTAGTCCGGGACTCATTACTTTT.

This rearrangement joins TRBV10-3 to TRBJ1-2; a weak D match, TRBD1 (5 bases). V lost 7 bases and J 1 base, leaving 16 bases between the germline ends. The germline gives CDR1 ENHRY, CDR2 SYGVKD. The CDR3 length is 15 residues. CDR3 DNA: TGTGCCATCACGCGATCGGGACTCCTTAACTATGGCTACACCTTC. Protein product: CAITRSGLLNYGYTF.

The V call is TRBV9, the J call TRBJ1-3, with a tentative D call TRBD1 (5 bases). There are 14 residues in the CDR3. In germline, CDR1 is SGDLS, CDR2 YYNGEE. V lost 2 bases and J 4 bases, leaving 10 bases between the germline ends. CDR3 loop: CASSVAGPGNTIYF. The CDR3, as DNA: TGTGCCAGCAGCGTCGCAGGGCCAGGAAACACCATATATTTT.

The chain recombines TRBV6-1 with TRBJ2-5, with TRBD2 identical over 7 bases. Germline CDR1 MNHNS, CDR2 SASEGT. The CDR3 is 14 amino acids. V shed 4 bases and J 2 bases; nucleotides not matched to a gene: 4. CDR3 loop: CASSAFGGQETQYF. CDR3 in DNA: TGTGCCAGCAGTGCCTTCGGGGGGCAAGAGACCCAGTACTTC.

V usage is TRBV7-3 and J usage is TRBJ1-2; possible D gene TRBD1, 5 bases. The CDR3 spans 15 residues. Trimming left V 5 bases short and J 3 bases short, with 16 bases between. Looked up from germline, CDR1 is SGHTA and CDR2 is FQGTGA. For the CDR3, the DNA is TGTGCCAGCAGCACCGGCGTCGGGGGGGACTATGGCTACACCTTC. Translated, it gives CASSTGVGGDYGYTF.

This clone was observed a single time. The chain joins TRBV30 to TRBJ1-1; weak D call: TRBD1 (5 bases). CDR1 GTSNPN and CDR2 SVGIG come from the germline V gene (reference sequence). Trimming took off 3 bases at V and 4 bases at J, with 18 bases between the two ends. CDR3 size: 15 residues. CDR3 protein: CAWRAFQGMGTEAFF. The CDR3 region has the DNA TGTGCCTGGAGGGCGTTCCAGGGTATGGGCACTGAAGCTTTCTTT.

J is TRBJ1-4 and V is TRBV2; 7 nucleotides agree with TRBD1. Germline-derived CDR1 and CDR2 are SNHLY and FYNNEI. The CDR3 loop spans 14 amino acids. V was clipped by 6 bases and J by 3 bases; unmatched bases: 4. Here the CDR3 reads CASSSDRANEKLFF. CDR3 sequence (DNA): TGTGCCAGCAGCTCCGACAGGGCTAATGAAAAACTGTTTTTT.

This rearrangement joins TRBV7-6 to TRBJ1-1, with 9 bases lining up with TRBD1. Germline CDR1 reads SGHVS; CDR2 reads FNYEAQ. This CDR3 is built from 13 residues. V trimming: 5 bases; J trimming: 5 bases; junction bases outside the gene matches: 3. The CDR3 region has the DNA TGTGCCAGCAGCCAGGGACAGGGAACTGAAGCTTTCTTT. This sequence encodes CASSQGQGTEAFF.

The rearrangement joins TRBV29-1 to TRBJ1-5; no clear D gene. This CDR3 contains 13 residues. The germline V gene encodes CDR1 SQVTM and CDR2 ANQGSEA. V was trimmed by 3 bases and J by 10 bases, leaving 16 bases between them. The CDR3 coding sequence is TGCAGCGTTGACCCGACCGGGGAGGGACCCCAGCATTTT. This translates into CSVDPTGEGPQHF.

The gene calls are TRBV9 and TRBJ1-1, with a weak D call TRBD1 (5 bases). The CDR3 is 14 residues long. V was cut by 7 bases and J by 3 bases, with 16 bases left in between. Germline loops: CDR1 SGDLS, CDR2 YYNGEE. CDR3 loop: CASGPEGRDTEAFF. The CDR3 DNA follows: TGTGCCAGCGGACCGGAGGGGAGGGACACTGAAGCTTTCTTT.

The genes are TRBV7-3 and TRBJ2-7, with D perhaps matching TRBD2 (6 bases). Germline lookup yields CDR1 SGHTA and CDR2 FQGTGA. Trimming shortened V by 5 bases and J by 4 bases, and 12 bases separated the two germline ends. This CDR3 is built from 13 residues. CDR3: CASSPGEPYEQYF. CDR3 bases: TGTGCCAGCAGCCCGGGAGAACCATACGAGCAGTACTTC.

This chain links TRBV7-9 with TRBJ2-1; no clear D gene. The CDR3 runs to 16 residues. V was shortened by 6 bases and J by 0 bases, with 15 bases between the two germline ends. The germline V gene has CDR1 SEHNR and CDR2 FQNEAQ (reference sequence). In DNA, the CDR3 is TGTGCCAGCAGTTTCTACCTCCTAAGCTCCTACAATGAGCAGTTCTTC. It encodes CASSFYLLSSYNEQFF.

This sequence joins TRBV9 and TRBJ1-1; D is uncertain. Trimming shortened V by 0 bases and J by 1 base, and 7 bases separated the two germline ends. Germline CDR1 SGDLS, CDR2 YYNGEE. The CDR3 is 14 amino acids. CDR3 sequence reads: CASSVGRSNTEAFF. The CDR3 region has the DNA TGTGCCAGCAGCGTAGGCAGGTCGAACACTGAAGCTTTCTTT.

The V gene is TRBV19, the J gene TRBJ1-1; D remains ambiguous. Trimming shortened V by 7 bases and J by 1 base, and 13 bases separated the two germline ends. CDR1 and CDR2 (germline): LNHDA, SQIVND (reference sequence). This CDR3 is built from 14 residues. DNA for the CDR3: TGTGCCAGTAAGGTACCGGGGTGGAACACTGAAGCTTTCTTT. Its protein is CASKVPGWNTEAFF.

The gene calls are TRBV27 and TRBJ2-1; no definite D call. The CDR3 contains 12 residues. Germline V gives CDR1 MNHEY, CDR2 SMNVEV (reference sequence). V was clipped by 7 bases and J by 15 bases, with 19 bases between them. Written as DNA, the CDR3 is TGTGCCAGCATCAATGGAGAGCAACTCCCGTTCTTC. It yields the protein CASINGEQLPFF.

The V call is TRBV11-1, the J call TRBJ2-7; the D is unclear. This CDR3 region has 13 residues. The V end lost 5 bases, the J end lost 3 bases, and 11 bases lay between the germline ends. Germline V lookup: CDR1 SGHAT, CDR2 FQDESV (reference sequence). CDR3 nucleotides: TGTGCCAGCAGCGCCGGCGAGGACTACGAGCAGTACTTC. This translates into CASSAGEDYEQYF. Together with reference TRBV11-1 and TRBJ2-7, the CDR3 gives the full variable domain: EAEVAQSPRYKITEKSQAVAFWCDPISGHATLYWYRQILGQGPELLVQFQDESVVDDSQLPKDRFSAERLKGVDSTLKIQPAELGDSAMYLCASSAGEDYEQYFGPGTRLTVT.

This chain links TRBV19 with TRBJ2-1; TRBD2 matches 10 bases. CDR1 is LNHDA and CDR2 is SQIVND in the germline V gene (reference sequence). The CDR3 spans 14 residues. V shed 5 bases and J 9 bases; nucleotides not matched to a gene: 7. The CDR3 loop is CASSPGTSVSEQFF. The CDR3 nucleotides read TGTGCCAGTAGTCCCGGGACTAGCGTGTCTGAGCAGTTCTTC.

V is TRBV28 and J is TRBJ1-2, with 7 bases matching TRBD1. The CDR3 spans 15 residues. Germline loops: CDR1 MDHEN, CDR2 SYDVKM. J lost 0 bases, V lost 5 bases, and 6 bases had no gene match. This CDR3 reads CASSPTGAANYGYTF. The CDR3 DNA is TGTGCCAGCAGTCCAACAGGGGCAGCTAACTATGGCTACACCTTC.

The chain carries TRBV29-1 and TRBJ2-2; the match to TRBD2 covers 10 bases. The germline CDR1 and CDR2 sequences are SQVTM and ANQGSEA. The V gene end was trimmed by 5 bases and the J gene end by 5 bases; junction bases not matched to a gene: 14. This CDR3 is built from 17 residues. The CDR3 region is CSVTPKREGLNTGELFF. The CDR3 nucleotides are TGCAGCGTTACCCCCAAGCGGGAGGGCCTAAATACCGGGGAGCTGTTTTTT.

The V gene is TRBV28, the J gene TRBJ2-5; 7 nucleotides match TRBD1. The CDR3 contains 15 residues. The V and J ends lost 5 bases and 4 bases, in that order; junction bases with no gene match: 10. CDR1 and CDR2 (germline): MDHEN, SYDVKM. CDR3 sequence reads: CASSTRQGDRETQYF. CDR3 bases: TGTGCCAGCAGTACCCGACAGGGAGACAGAGAGACCCAGTACTTC.

This clone was observed a handful of times. The chain employs TRBV6-5 and TRBJ2-7, with a possible D match to TRBD1 (5 bases). Trimming stripped 9 bases from V and 0 bases from J, with 15 bases between. Germline V gene sequence: CDR1 MNHEY, CDR2 SVGAGI. This CDR3 region has 14 residues. The DNA for the CDR3 is TGTGCCAGTCACACCAGGGAAAACTCCTACGAGCAGTACTTC. Its translation: CASHTRENSYEQYF.

The V call is TRBV25-1, the J call TRBJ2-5; TRBD1 agrees at 7 bases. The germline V gene encodes CDR1 MGHDK and CDR2 SYGVNS. The CDR3 runs to 16 residues. Trimming took 0 bases from V and 4 from J; bases not matched to a gene: 8. The CDR3 region has the DNA TGTGCCAGCAGTGAATATGGACAGGTGGTAGGAGAGACCCAGTACTTC. Its protein is CASSEYGQVVGETQYF. The whole variable domain, filled in from reference TRBV25-1 and TRBJ2-5, reads EADIYQTPRYLVIGTGKKITLECSQTMGHDKMYWYQQDPGMELHLIHYSYGVNSTEKGDLSSESTVSRIRTEHFPLTLESARPSHTSQYLCASSEYGQVVGETQYFGPGTRLLVL.